This is a list of T cell receptor beta chains from one sample in a study of cytomegalovirus exposure and HLA in healthy donors. The repertoire was sequenced with immunoSEQ multiplex PCR; TCRdb's copy has only in-frame clones and lacks some. The sample contains about 210,000 clones, about four fifths of which appear only once. The material sequenced was PBMCs. The receptors originated from a man in his forties or fifties in good health and CMV-seropositive. Both conserved end residues are part of each CDR3. For some rows the clone size is stated as once, few or many, or as a class when expanded; others skip it.

TRBV10-2	TRBJ2-5	-	CASRTSGGETQYF
TRBV5-1	TRBJ1-5	-	CASSLEGVSNQPQHF
TRBV2	TRBJ1-5	-	CASSDRYSNQPQHF
TRBV5-1	TRBJ2-2	-	CASRVAGANGELFF
TRBV9	TRBJ1-2	-	CASSGTGISYGYTF
TRBV11-3	TRBJ1-1	-	CASSLNLDSEAFF
TRBV6-5	TRBJ2-7	-	CASSYRWDRNYEQYF
TRBV7-9	TRBJ2-7	-	CASSLTVSSQGLYEQYF
TRBV29-1	TRBJ2-1	-	CSDRTSGRAHEQFF
TRBV2	TRBJ2-5	-	CASSATSYPETQYF
TRBV6-1	TRBJ1-1	medium-sized	CASTFRGQPEAFF
TRBV10-3	TRBJ2-5	-	CATGASGQEGETQYF
TRBV25-1	TRBJ1-2	-	CASSEPGQGGYYGYTF
TRBV2	TRBJ2-3	-	CASTLRGANTQYF
TRBV4-1	TRBJ2-1	-	CASSQEGGISYNEQFF
TRBV6-5	TRBJ2-5	-	CASSYTGGRETQYF
TRBV20-1	TRBJ2-7	-	CSASDNEQYF
TRBV6-6	TRBJ2-3	-	CASSLGTRGEDTQYF
TRBV5-1	TRBJ2-7	-	CASSYTGGDYEQYF
TRBV2	TRBJ2-7	-	CAGRGAGSYEQYF
TRBV7-8	TRBJ2-7	-	CASSLGGLTYEQYF
TRBV2	TRBJ1-1	-	CASSDGTGGAGGAEAFF
TRBV5-1	TRBJ2-7	-	CASSLPQGEGYEQYF
TRBV9	TRBJ1-2	-	CASSVAVYTGYGYTF
TRBV7-9	TRBJ2-2	-	CASDGTSGNTGELFF
TRBV7-6	TRBJ2-7	once	CASRRDYSSYEQYF
TRBV9	TRBJ2-3	-	CASSVTGGPGDTQYF
TRBV5-1	TRBJ1-3	-	CASSDGQLAFGNTIYF
TRBV7-9	TRBJ2-1	few	CASSENAITGNEQFF
TRBV15	TRBJ1-5	few	CATSTGQGSNQPQHF
TRBV6-1	TRBJ1-2	-	CASNPDRDLYGYTF
TRBV27	TRBJ1-5	-	CASRPGYSNQPQHF
TRBV5-1	TRBJ2-1	-	CASSPAGLSGSNEQFF
TRBV7-6	TRBJ2-1	-	CASSLSPAGRGDNEQFF
TRBV27	TRBJ1-1	-	CASSSRDRGLGGAFF
TRBV5-1	TRBJ2-5	few	CASRLAGLSQETQYF
TRBV29-1	TRBJ2-2	-	CSALAGGPTGELFF
TRBV14	TRBJ1-5	-	CASSRQGADPQHF
TRBV5-1	TRBJ2-3	-	CASSLNPWGGGTDTQYF
TRBV7-9	TRBJ1-5	-	CASGGQNNQPQHF